This T cell receptor beta chain was documented in a study of T cells after yellow fever vaccination. This CDR3 region has 14 residues. With 2 bases removed from V and 0 bases from J, the gap between germline ends came to 4 bases. Germline V lookup: CDR1 MDHEN, CDR2 SYDVKM. General study points: Overall, a small share of clonotypes was seen in both CD4 and CD8 compartments.

This clonotype has only a few counts. Its matching antigen is unknown. The 5'RACE template-switching step produced TCR cDNA and added a universal primer site and UMIs. Using its own MiXCR run on the 5' RACE reads, TCRdb lists one record per CDR3 protein. The sample includes under 700,000 distinct CDR3 sequences, roughly a sixth of them seen just once. The starting material was PBMCs, obtained about 5 days after the first yellow fever vaccination. The chain is built from TRBV28 and TRBJ2-2, with D uncertain. The TCR originated in a man younger than 35 who received the YFV17D yellow fever vaccine. DNA of the CDR3: TGTGCCAGCAGTTTACACCCGAACACCGGGGAGCTGTTTTTT. The encoded protein is CASSLHPNTGELFF. The entire variable domain, with the rest obtained from reference TRBV28 and TRBJ2-2, is as follows: DVKVTQSSRYLVKRTGEKVFLECVQDMDHENMFWYRQDPGLGLRLIYFSYDVKMKEKGDIPEGYSVSREKKERFSLILESASTNQTSMYLCASSLHPNTGELFFGEGSRLTVL.